This T cell receptor beta chain appears in the sequencing data of a study of shared clonotypes between healthy human individuals. As to this clone: What it recognizes is unknown.

This was a deep-level run. Repertoires were generated with immunoSEQ multiplex PCR, while TCRdb's copy carries only in-frame clones and drops some. The top ten clones hold approximately 25% of a sample with about 110,000 clones, 68% of them seen once. There are 14 residues in the CDR3. The germline V gene encodes CDR1 SEHNR and CDR2 FQNEAQ (reference sequence). Trimming took off 5 bases at V and 1 base at J, with 11 bases between the two ends. Study-level points and caveats: Sampling used blood alone; tissue repertoires probably differ.

Sequencing input: memory CD8+ T cells sorted from blood. The subset was: CD45RO+ cells pooled with CCR7-negative TemRA cells. This TCR came from a woman aged 30 to 39 in good health. The chain couples TRBV7-9 to TRBJ1-1, with D possibly being TRBD1 (6 bases). CDR3 in amino acids: CASSQNRENTEAFF. The CDR3 DNA sequence: TGTGCCAGCAGCCAAAACAGGGAGAACACTGAAGCTTTCTTT.